This T cell receptor beta chain is drawn from a study of technical replicates of blood from several donors. The CDR3 runs 17 residues. Germline trimming cut 2 bases from V and 6 bases from J; bases unmatched to any gene: 8. Germline CDR1 and CDR2: MDHEN and SYDVKM. Using immunoSEQ multiplex PCR, the repertoire was profiled, and TCRdb retains in-frame clones only, with some absent. The sample holds roughly 12,000 clones; over 85% are singletons and the top ten take 6.5% to 7.5%. Sequenced: PBMCs. The genes are TRBV28 and TRBJ1-5; TRBD1 matches at 12 bases. The clonotype originates from a human donor in good health. CDR3 bases: TGTGCCAGCAGTTTAGTGGGACAGGGGGCGTTTTTTCAGCCCCAGCATTTT. It yields the protein CASSLVGQGAFFQPQHF.